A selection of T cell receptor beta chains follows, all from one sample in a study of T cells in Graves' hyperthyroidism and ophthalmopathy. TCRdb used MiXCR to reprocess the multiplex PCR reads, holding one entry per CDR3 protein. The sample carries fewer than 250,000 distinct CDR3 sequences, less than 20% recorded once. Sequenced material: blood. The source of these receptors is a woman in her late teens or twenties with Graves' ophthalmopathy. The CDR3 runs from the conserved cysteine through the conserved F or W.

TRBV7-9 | CASSFTVNYGYTF
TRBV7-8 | CASSSPDGGATEAFF
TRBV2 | CASSETESSYNEQFF
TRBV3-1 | CASTRGTYNEQFF
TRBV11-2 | CASSPTGLETEAFF
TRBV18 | CASTRDGNIQYF
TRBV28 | CASSFLQGVGEQYF
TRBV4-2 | CASSPRTGGAQAGELFF
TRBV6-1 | CASRLQGSYEQYF
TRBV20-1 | CSALDTFTYEQYF
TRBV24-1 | CATSDPGQGGETQYF
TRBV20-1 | CSASMGMGELFF